Detailed here is one TCR beta chain. TCRdb ran MiXCR on the RT-PCR reads and lists one entry per CDR3 protein. Among about 230,000 distinct CDR3 sequences listed, less than 15% were seen once. These data are taken from a study of patients and donors after allogeneic stem cell transplantation. Sequenced input: blood, either unsorted or a sorted T cell fraction (not recorded which). The clonotype was recovered from a human donor who was either an allogeneic HSCT recipient or a stem cell or donor lymphocyte infusion donor (not recorded which). It is not recorded whose cells these are; they may come from a transplant donor.

In nucleotides, the CDR3 is TGTGCCAGCAGTTCACAGGGATTTGAGCAGTACTTC. Translated, it gives CASSSQGFEQYF. V and J are TRBV6-2 or TRBV6-3 and TRBJ2-7; weak D call: TRBD1 (6 bases). Per germline, CDR1 MNHEY and CDR2 SVGEGT. With 4 bases removed from V and 7 bases from J, the gap between germline ends came to 11 bases. The CDR3 is 12 residues long.